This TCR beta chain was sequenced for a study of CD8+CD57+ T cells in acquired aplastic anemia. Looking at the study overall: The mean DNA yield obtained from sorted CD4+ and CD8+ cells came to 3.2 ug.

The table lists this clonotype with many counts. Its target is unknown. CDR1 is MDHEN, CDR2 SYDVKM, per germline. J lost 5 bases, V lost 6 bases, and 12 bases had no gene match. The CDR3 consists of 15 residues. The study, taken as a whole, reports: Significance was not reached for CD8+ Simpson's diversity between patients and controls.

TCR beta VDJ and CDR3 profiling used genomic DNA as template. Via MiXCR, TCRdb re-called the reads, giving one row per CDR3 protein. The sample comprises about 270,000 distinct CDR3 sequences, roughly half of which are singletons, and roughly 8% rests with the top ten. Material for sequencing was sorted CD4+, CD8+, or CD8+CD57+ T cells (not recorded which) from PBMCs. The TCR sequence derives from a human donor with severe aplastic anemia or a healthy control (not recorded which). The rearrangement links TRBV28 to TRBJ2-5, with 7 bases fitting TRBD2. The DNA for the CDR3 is TGTGCCAGCAGCCCTCTAGCGGTAGGTCGGGAGACCCAGTACTTC. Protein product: CASSPLAVGRETQYF.